Given below is one T cell receptor (beta chain) in context. This entry belongs to a study of radiotherapy plus CTLA-4 blockade in lung cancer. Profiling relied on immunoSEQ multiplex PCR, and the TCRdb table lists in-frame clones only, not all of them. Found here are 65,000 to 95,000 clones, approximately 86% of them singletons; the top ten hold roughly 0.95%. The J segment lost 9 bases and the V segment lost 1 base, leaving 4 bases of the junction unmatched. Per the germline V gene, CDR1 is SGHNT and CDR2 is YENEEA. The CDR3 has 15 amino acids. The genes are TRBV11-3 and TRBJ2-1, with 12 nucleotides matching TRBD2. The source was peripheral blood, collected from a patient treated with radiotherapy plus ipilimumab. This TCR was sampled from a human donor with non-small cell lung cancer who had stable disease on radiotherapy plus ipilimumab. This CDR3 is CASSLGLAGEGEQFF. The CDR3 DNA sequence: TGTGCCAGCAGCTTAGGACTAGCGGGAGAGGGTGAGCAGTTCTTC.